What follows are 9 T cell receptor beta chains derived from one specimen sequenced in a study of cytomegalovirus exposure and HLA in healthy donors. The repertoire was sequenced with immunoSEQ multiplex PCR; TCRdb's copy has only in-frame clones and lacks some. Among around 300,000 clones listed, 70% to 90% were seen once. The sequencing input was PBMCs. The receptors shown here come from a man aged 25 to 40 in good health and CMV-seronegative.

This clone appeared a single time. CDR3: CASSVRSANYNEQFF. CDR3 DNA: TGTGCCAGCAGCGTGCGGAGCGCAAATTACAATGAGCAGTTCTTC. The chain is built from TRBV7-8 and TRBJ2-1; D uncertain. Trimming took off 5 bases at V and 4 bases at J, with 15 bases between the two ends. The germline V gene encodes CDR1 SGHVS and CDR2 FQNEAQ. The CDR3 length is 15 residues. The variable domain in full, with the rest retrieved from reference TRBV7-8 and TRBJ2-1, is GAGVSQSPRYKVAKRGQDVALRCDPISGHVSLFWYQQALGQGPEFLTYFQNEAQLDKSGLPSDRFFAERPEGSVSTLKIQRTQQEDSAVYLCASSVRSANYNEQFFGPGTRLTVL.

The genes are TRBV6-6 and TRBJ1-4; 7 bases are a match to TRBD1. J was trimmed by 9 bases and V by 0 bases; bases with no gene match: 4. Germline assignment: CDR1 MNHNY and CDR2 SVGAGI (reference sequence). The CDR3 runs to 14 residues. The CDR3 nucleotides are TGTGCCAGCAGTTACTCACAGGGGTTTAAAAAACTGTTTTTT. It encodes CASSYSQGFKKLFF.

V and J are TRBV6-6 and TRBJ2-7; no reliable D call. Trimming took 4 bases from V and 3 from J, leaving 4 bases between them. CDR1 is MNHNY, CDR2 SVGAGI, per germline (reference sequence). This CDR3 has 11 residues. CDR3 residues: CASSFNYEQYF. CDR3 DNA: TGTGCCAGCAGTTTCAACTACGAGCAGTACTTC.

In this sample, this clone turned up a few times. The rearrangement links TRBV7-2 to TRBJ2-2; D unresolved. Germline values: CDR1 SGHTA, CDR2 FQGNSA. The CDR3 covers 13 residues. With 4 bases removed from V and 8 bases from J, the gap between germline ends came to 11 bases. The CDR3 nucleotides are TGTGCCAGCAGCTCAGACTCCTTTGGGGAGCTGTTTTTT. Translated, it gives CASSSDSFGELFF. Based on the CDR3 plus reference TRBV7-2 and TRBJ2-2, the full variable domain is GAGVSQSPSNKVTEKGKDVELRCDPISGHTALYWYRQSLGQGLEFLIYFQGNSAPDKSGLPSDRFSAERTGGSVSTLTIQRTQQEDSAVYLCASSSDSFGELFFGEGSRLTVL.

The chain links TRBV4-1 to TRBJ2-1, with TRBD1 matching 9 bases. V shed 4 bases and J 0 bases; nucleotides not matched to a gene: 7. CDR3 size: 17 residues. CDR1 is MGHRA, CDR2 YSYEKL, per germline. The CDR3 is CASSRQQGASSYNEQFF. The CDR3 DNA is TGCGCCAGCAGCCGACAACAGGGGGCGAGCTCCTACAATGAGCAGTTCTTC.

The chain carries TRBV13 and TRBJ2-7; 13 bases align to TRBD2. The CDR3 length is 15 residues. With V trimmed by 5 bases and J by 6 bases, 7 bases remained unmatched. Germline V lookup: CDR1 PRHDT, CDR2 FYEKMQ (reference sequence). CDR3: CASSTGTSGVFEQYF. CDR3 sequence (DNA): TGTGCCAGCAGCACAGGGACTAGCGGGGTTTTCGAGCAGTACTTC. The variable domain in full, completed from reference TRBV13 and TRBJ2-7, reads AAGVIQSPRHLIKEKRETATLKCYPIPRHDTVYWYQQGPGQDPQFLISFYEKMQSDKGSIPDRFSAQQFSDYHSELNMSSLELGDSALYFCASSTGTSGVFEQYFGPGTRLTVT.

The chain has TRBV4-1 and TRBJ1-2; 7 bases match TRBD1. The CDR3 runs 14 residues. Germline CDR1 reads MGHRA; CDR2 reads YSYEKL. The trim removed 3 bases at V and 3 bases at J, leaving 4 bases unmatched. The CDR3 is CASSQTGTDYGYTF. In DNA, the CDR3 is TGCGCCAGCAGCCAGACCGGGACAGACTATGGCTACACCTTC.

This chain joins TRBV19 and TRBJ2-7; 9 nucleotides align to TRBD1. CDR1 is LNHDA, CDR2 SQIVND, per germline (reference sequence). This CDR3 comprises 14 residues. The ends lost 4 bases at V and 3 bases at J; junction bases unmatched: 4. The CDR3 region has the DNA TGTGCCAGTAGTAGCACAGGGGGCGACTACGAGCAGTACTTC. Protein: CASSSTGGDYEQYF.

V is TRBV5-1 and J is TRBJ2-1; a possible D gene is TRBD1 (6 bases). The V end lost 0 bases, the J end lost 7 bases, and 11 bases lay between the germline ends. Germline CDR1 SGHRS, CDR2 YFSETQ. The CDR3 runs 14 residues. This CDR3 is CASSLVGGRNEQFF. For the CDR3, the DNA is TGCGCCAGCAGCTTGGTTGGGGGCCGGAATGAGCAGTTCTTC.